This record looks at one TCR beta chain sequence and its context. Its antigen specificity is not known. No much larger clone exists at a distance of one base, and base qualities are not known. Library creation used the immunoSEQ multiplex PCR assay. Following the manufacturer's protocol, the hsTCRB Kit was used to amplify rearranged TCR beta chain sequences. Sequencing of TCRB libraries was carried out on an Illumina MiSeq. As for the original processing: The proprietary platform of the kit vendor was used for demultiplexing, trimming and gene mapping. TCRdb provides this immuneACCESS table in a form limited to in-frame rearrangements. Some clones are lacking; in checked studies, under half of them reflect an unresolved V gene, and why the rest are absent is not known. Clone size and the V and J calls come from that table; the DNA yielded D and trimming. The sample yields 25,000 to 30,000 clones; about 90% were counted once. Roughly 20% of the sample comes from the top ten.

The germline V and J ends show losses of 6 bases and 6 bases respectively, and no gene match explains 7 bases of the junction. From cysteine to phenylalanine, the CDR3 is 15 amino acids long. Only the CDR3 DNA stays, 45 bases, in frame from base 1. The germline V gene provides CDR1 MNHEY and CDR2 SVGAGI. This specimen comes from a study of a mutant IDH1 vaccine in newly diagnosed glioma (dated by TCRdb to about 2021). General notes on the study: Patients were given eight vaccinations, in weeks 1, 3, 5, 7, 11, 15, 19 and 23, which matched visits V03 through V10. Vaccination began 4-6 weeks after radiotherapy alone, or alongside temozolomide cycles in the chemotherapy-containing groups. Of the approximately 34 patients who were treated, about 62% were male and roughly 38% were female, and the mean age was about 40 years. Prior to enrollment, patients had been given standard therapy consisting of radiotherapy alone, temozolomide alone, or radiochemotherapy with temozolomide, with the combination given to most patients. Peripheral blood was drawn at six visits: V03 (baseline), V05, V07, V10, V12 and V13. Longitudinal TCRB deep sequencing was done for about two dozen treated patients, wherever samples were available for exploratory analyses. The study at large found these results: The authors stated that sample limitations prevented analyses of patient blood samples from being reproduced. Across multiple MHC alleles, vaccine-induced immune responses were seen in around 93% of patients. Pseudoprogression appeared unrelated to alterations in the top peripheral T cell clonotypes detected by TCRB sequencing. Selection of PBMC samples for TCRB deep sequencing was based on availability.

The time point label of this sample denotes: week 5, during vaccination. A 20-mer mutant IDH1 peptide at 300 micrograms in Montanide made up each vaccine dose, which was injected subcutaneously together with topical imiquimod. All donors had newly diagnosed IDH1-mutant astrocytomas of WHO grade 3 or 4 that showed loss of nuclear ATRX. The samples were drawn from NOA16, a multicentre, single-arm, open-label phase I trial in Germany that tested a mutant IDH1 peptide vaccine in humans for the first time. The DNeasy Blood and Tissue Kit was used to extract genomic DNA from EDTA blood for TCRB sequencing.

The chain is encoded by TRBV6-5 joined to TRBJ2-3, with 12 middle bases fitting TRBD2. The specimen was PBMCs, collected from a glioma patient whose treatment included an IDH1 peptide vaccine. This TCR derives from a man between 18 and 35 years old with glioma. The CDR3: CASRSLAGGRDTQYF. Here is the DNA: TGTGCCAGCAGGTCCCTAGCGGGAGGGCGGGATACGCAGTATTTT.